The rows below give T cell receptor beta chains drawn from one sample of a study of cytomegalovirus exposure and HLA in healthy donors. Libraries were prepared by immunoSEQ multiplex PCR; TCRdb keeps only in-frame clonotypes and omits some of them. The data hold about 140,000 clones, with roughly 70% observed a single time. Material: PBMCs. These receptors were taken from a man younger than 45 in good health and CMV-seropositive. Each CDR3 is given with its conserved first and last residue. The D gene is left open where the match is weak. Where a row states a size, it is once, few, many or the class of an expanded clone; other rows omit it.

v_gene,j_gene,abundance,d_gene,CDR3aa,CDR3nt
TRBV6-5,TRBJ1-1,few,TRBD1,CASSYSQGANTEAFF,TGTGCCAGCAGTTACTCACAGGGGGCAAACACTGAAGCTTTCTTT
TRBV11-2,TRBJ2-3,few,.,CASSLSTDTQYF,TGTGCCAGCAGCCTGAGCACAGATACGCAGTATTTT
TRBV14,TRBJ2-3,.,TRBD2,CASSQNTGLGGDTQYF,TGTGCCAGCAGCCAAAACACGGGACTAGGGGGAGATACGCAGTATTTT
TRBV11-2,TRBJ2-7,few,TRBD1,CASSRGQGIYEQYF,TGTGCCAGCAGCCGCGGACAGGGAATCTACGAGCAGTACTTC
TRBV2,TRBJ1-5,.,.,CASSDQGSPGQPQHF,TGTGCCAGCAGTGACCAGGGGTCCCCGGGGCAGCCCCAGCATTTT
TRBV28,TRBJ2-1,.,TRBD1,CASRWPGTGGNEQFF,TGTGCCAGCAGATGGCCCGGGACAGGGGGGAATGAGCAGTTCTTC
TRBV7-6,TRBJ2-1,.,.,CASSLAATLNEQFF,TGTGCCAGCAGCTTAGCTGCGACTCTTAATGAGCAGTTCTTC
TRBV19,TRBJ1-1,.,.,CASSPETDSLNEAFF,TGTGCCAGTAGTCCTGAGACGGACAGTCTAAACGAAGCTTTCTTT
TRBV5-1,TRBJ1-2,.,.,CASSFRPAGSGYGYTF,TGCGCCAGCAGCTTCAGGCCTGCGGGGTCTGGCTATGGCTACACCTTC
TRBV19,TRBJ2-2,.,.,CASRSQTNTGELFF,TGTGCCAGTAGATCCCAGACTAACACCGGGGAGCTGTTTTTT
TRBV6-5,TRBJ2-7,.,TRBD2,CASFGSGSRYEQYF,TGTGCCAGCTTTGGGAGCGGGAGTCGCTACGAGCAGTACTTC
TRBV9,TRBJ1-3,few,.,CASSVEQVRNTIYF,TGTGCCAGCAGCGTAGAGCAAGTAAGAAACACCATATATTTT
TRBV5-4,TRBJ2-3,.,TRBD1,CASSLDRSTDTQYF,TGTGCCAGCAGCCTGGACAGGAGCACAGATACGCAGTATTTT
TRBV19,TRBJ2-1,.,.,CASRDLPTDEQFF,TGTGCCAGTCGGGACTTGCCCACCGATGAGCAGTTCTTC
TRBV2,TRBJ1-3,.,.,CASSDWDFRNTIYF,TGTGCCAGCAGTGATTGGGACTTCAGAAACACCATATATTTT
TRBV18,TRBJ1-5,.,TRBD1,CASSPPRTGGNQPQHF,TGTGCCAGCTCACCACCAAGGACAGGGGGGAATCAGCCCCAGCATTTT
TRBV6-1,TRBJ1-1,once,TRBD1,CASSIEGQSNTEAFF,TGTGCCAGCAGTATAGAGGGACAGTCGAACACTGAAGCTTTCTTT
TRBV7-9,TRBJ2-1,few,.,CSSSASRRQQFF,TGTTCCAGCAGTGCCTCGCGGCGCCAACAGTTCTTC
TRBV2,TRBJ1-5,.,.,CASSRWSSSNQPQHF,TGTGCCAGCAGCCGGTGGTCCTCTAGCAATCAGCCCCAGCATTTT
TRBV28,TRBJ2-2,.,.,CASSRLTGTGELFF,TGTGCCAGCAGTCGACTGACGGGCACCGGGGAGCTGTTTTTT
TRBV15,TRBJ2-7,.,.,CATSRVERLPYEQYF,TGTGCCACCAGCAGAGTTGAGAGGTTGCCCTACGAGCAGTACTTC
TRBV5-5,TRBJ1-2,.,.,CASSLSVGRLEGYTF,TGTGCCAGCAGCTTGAGTGTGGGGCGGTTGGAGGGCTACACCTTC
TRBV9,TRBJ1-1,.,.,CASSVAGSEAFF,TGTGCCAGCAGCGTAGCGGGTTCTGAAGCTTTCTTT
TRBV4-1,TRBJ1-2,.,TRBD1,CASSQALQGHGYTF,TGCGCCAGCAGCCAAGCTTTACAGGGGCATGGCTACACCTTC
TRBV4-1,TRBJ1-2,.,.,CASSQTQGSYGYTF,TGCGCCAGCAGCCAAACACAGGGCTCCTATGGCTACACCTTC
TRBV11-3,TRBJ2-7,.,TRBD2,CASSPRGLAGALPYEQYF,TGTGCCAGCAGCCCCCGGGGACTAGCGGGAGCTCTCCCGTACGAGCAGTACTTC
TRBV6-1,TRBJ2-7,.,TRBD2,CATANLAGDEQYF,TGTGCCACCGCAAACCTAGCGGGAGACGAGCAGTACTTC
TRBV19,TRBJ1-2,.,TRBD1,CASLGSRGRGYTF,TGTGCCAGCCTAGGCAGCAGGGGGCGAGGCTACACCTTC
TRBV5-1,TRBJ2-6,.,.,CASTTSGALSGANVLTF,TGCGCCAGCACGACATCAGGGGCCCTCTCTGGGGCCAACGTCCTGACTTTC